These 11 T cell receptor beta chains originate from one sample sequenced in a study of PD-L1 blockade in urothelial cancer. Repertoires were generated with immunoSEQ multiplex PCR, while TCRdb's copy carries only in-frame clones and drops some. The sample shows about 51,000 clones, 70% to 90% of them seen only once. The specimen comprised PBMCs, sampled around atezolizumab (anti-PD-L1) treatment. The receptors were sampled from a man in his sixties with urothelial cancer.

This chain uses TRBV6-5 with TRBJ2-1; 7 bases are shared with TRBD1. V lost 6 bases, J lost 5 bases, and 10 bases stayed unmatched. There are 15 residues in the CDR3. CDR1 and CDR2 (germline): MNHEY, SVGAGI. CDR3 amino acids: CASSSSGTANNEQFF. Written as DNA, the CDR3 is TGTGCCAGCAGCTCCTCCGGGACAGCTAACAATGAGCAGTTCTTC.

The CDR3 DNA reads as TGTGCCAGCAGCCAAGATTTTTTCTCCGGGAGTGGCACGCGCTCCTACAATGAGCAGTTCTTC. It encodes CASSQDFFSGSGTRSYNEQFF. This chain uses TRBV14 with TRBJ2-1, with D maybe TRBD2 (6 bases). This CDR3 is 21 amino acids long. Between the trimmed V and J ends, which lost 0 bases and 0 bases, there was a span of 24 bases. Per the germline V gene, CDR1 is SGHDN and CDR2 is FVKESK.

V usage is TRBV5-6 and J usage is TRBJ1-2, with D possibly being TRBD1 (5 bases). Germline-derived CDR1 and CDR2 are SGHDT and YYEEEE. Trimming cost V 6 bases and J 2 bases, with 11 bases left between them. This CDR3 region has 13 residues. The CDR3 is CASNEGANYGYTF. CDR3 sequence (DNA): TGTGCCAGCAATGAAGGGGCCAACTATGGCTACACCTTC.

The chain uses TRBV5-4 and TRBJ2-1; the match to TRBD2 covers 12 bases. CDR3 length equals 16 residues. Germline-derived CDR1 and CDR2 are SGHNT and YYREEE (reference sequence). The trim removed 5 bases at V and 2 bases at J, leaving 5 bases unmatched. The CDR3 spells CASSSTSGRTYNEQFF. The CDR3 nucleotides are TGTGCCAGCAGTTCGACTAGCGGGAGAACCTACAATGAGCAGTTCTTC.

The chain couples TRBV11-3 to TRBJ1-1; 7 bases align to TRBD1. The CDR3 is 15 residues long. Germline V gene sequence: CDR1 SGHNT, CDR2 YENEEA. Germline trimming cut 3 bases from V and 8 bases from J; bases unmatched to any gene: 12. The DNA for the CDR3 is TGTGCCAGCAGCTTCATACAGGGGCCCGCTGGGGAAGCTTTCTTT. It encodes CASSFIQGPAGEAFF. Complete variable domain (other parts from reference TRBV11-3 and TRBJ1-1): EAGVVQSPRYKIIEKKQPVAFWCNPISGHNTLYWYLQNLGQGPELLIRYENEEAVDDSQLPKDRFSAERLKGVDSTLKIQPAELGDSAVYLCASSFIQGPAGEAFFGQGTRLTVV.

This chain joins TRBV7-6 and TRBJ1-2; TRBD1 might be the D (5 bases). V gave up 5 bases and J gave up 7 bases, with 23 bases separating them. This CDR3 comprises 16 residues. CDR1 and CDR2 from the germline V gene are SGHVS and FNYEAQ. The CDR3 DNA follows: TGTGCCAGCAGCAGCCCCGGGGGAGGGTTTCCGGGTGGCTACACCTTC. This codes for CASSSPGGGFPGGYTF.

The chain joins TRBV7-3 to TRBJ1-1; D perhaps matches TRBD1 (5 bases). The V gene's germline CDR1 is SGHTA and CDR2 FQGTGA. The ends were cut back, 3 bases at V and 6 bases at J, with 11 bases in the middle. The CDR3 totals 13 residues. CDR3 loop: CASSLGGYAEAFF. In DNA form, the CDR3 reads TGTGCCAGCAGCTTGGGGGGGTACGCTGAAGCTTTCTTT.

The rearrangement uses TRBV19 and TRBJ2-5, with TRBD1 as a possible D gene (6 bases). The CDR3 contains 16 residues. The V end lost 0 bases, the J end lost 5 bases, and 16 bases lay between the germline ends. Germline V lookup: CDR1 LNHDA, CDR2 SQIVND (reference sequence). The CDR3, as DNA: TGTGCCAGTAGTATAGACGGCAGGGGAAATCTTGAGACCCAGTACTTC. It encodes CASSIDGRGNLETQYF.

This clone was detected once. The chain joins TRBV27 to TRBJ2-6; 7 bases align to TRBD1. This CDR3 comprises 19 residues. Germline values: CDR1 MNHEY, CDR2 SMNVEV (reference sequence). Germline trimming cut 5 bases from V and 2 bases from J; bases unmatched to any gene: 15. The CDR3 loop is CASSPRQGASRTGANVLTF. The CDR3 nucleotides read TGTGCCAGCAGTCCAAGACAGGGAGCGTCCCGGACTGGGGCCAACGTCCTGACTTTC.

The chain is built from TRBV30 and TRBJ2-5; 9 bases are a match to TRBD2. The V segment lost 6 bases and the J segment 5 bases; nucleotides outside the gene matches: 7. The germline gives CDR1 GTSNPN, CDR2 SVGIG (reference sequence). The CDR3 consists of 13 residues. The CDR3 bases are TGTGCCTGTGGCGGGAGGGCCGGGGAGACCCAGTACTTC. Protein product: CACGGRAGETQYF. Full variable domain (rest looked up from reference TRBV30 and TRBJ2-5): SQTIHQWPATLVQPVGSPLSLECTVEGTSNPNLYWYRQAAGRGLQLLFYSVGIGQISSEVPQNLSASRPQDRQFILSSKKLLLSDSGFYLCACGGRAGETQYFGPGTRLLVL.

The rearrangement joins TRBV19 to TRBJ2-2; a possible D gene is TRBD1 (5 bases). This CDR3 is built from 15 residues. Germline CDR1 and CDR2: LNHDA and SQIVND (reference sequence). V lost 3 bases, J lost 1 base, and 9 bases lay in between. The CDR3 DNA follows: TGTGCCAGTAGTATCCGGACACTGAACACCGGGGAGCTGTTTTTT. Protein sequence: CASSIRTLNTGELFF.